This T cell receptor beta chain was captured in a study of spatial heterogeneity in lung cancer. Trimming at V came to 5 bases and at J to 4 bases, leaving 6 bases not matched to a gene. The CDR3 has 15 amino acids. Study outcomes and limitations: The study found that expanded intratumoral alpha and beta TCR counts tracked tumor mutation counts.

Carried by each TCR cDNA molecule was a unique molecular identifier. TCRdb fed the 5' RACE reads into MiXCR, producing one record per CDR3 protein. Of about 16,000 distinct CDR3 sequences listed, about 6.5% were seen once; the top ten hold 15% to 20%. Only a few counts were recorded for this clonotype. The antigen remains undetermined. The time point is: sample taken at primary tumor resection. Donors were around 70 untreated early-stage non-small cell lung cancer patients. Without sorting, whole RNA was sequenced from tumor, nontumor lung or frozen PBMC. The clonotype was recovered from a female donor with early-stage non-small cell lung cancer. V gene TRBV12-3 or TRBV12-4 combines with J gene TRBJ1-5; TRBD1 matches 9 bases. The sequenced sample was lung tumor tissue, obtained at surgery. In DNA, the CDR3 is TGTGCCAGCAGTCCGGGACAGGGAGATAATCAGCCCCAGCATTTT. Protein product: CASSPGQGDNQPQHF.